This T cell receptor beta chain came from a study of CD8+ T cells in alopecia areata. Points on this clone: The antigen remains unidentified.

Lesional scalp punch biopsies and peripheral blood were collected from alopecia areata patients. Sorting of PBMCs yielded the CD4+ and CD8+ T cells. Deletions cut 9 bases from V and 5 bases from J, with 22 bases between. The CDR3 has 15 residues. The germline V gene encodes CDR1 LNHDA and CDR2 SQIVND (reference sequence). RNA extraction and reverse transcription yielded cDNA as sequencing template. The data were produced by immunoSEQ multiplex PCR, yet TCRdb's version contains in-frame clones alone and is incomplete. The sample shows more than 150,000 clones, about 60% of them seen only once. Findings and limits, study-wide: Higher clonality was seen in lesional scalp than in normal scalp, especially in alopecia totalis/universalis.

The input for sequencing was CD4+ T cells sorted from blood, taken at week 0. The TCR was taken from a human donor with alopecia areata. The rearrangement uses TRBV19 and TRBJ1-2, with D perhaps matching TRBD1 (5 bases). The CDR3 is CASRVDSGWAYGYTF. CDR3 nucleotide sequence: TGTGCCAGCAGGGTCGACAGCGGGTGGGCGTATGGCTACACCTTC. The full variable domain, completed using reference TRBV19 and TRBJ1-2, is DGGITQSPKYLFRKEGQNVTLSCEQNLNHDAMYWYRQDPGQGLRLIYYSQIVNDFQKGDIAEGYSVSREKKESFPLTVTSAQKNPTAFYLCASRVDSGWAYGYTFGSGTRLTVV.